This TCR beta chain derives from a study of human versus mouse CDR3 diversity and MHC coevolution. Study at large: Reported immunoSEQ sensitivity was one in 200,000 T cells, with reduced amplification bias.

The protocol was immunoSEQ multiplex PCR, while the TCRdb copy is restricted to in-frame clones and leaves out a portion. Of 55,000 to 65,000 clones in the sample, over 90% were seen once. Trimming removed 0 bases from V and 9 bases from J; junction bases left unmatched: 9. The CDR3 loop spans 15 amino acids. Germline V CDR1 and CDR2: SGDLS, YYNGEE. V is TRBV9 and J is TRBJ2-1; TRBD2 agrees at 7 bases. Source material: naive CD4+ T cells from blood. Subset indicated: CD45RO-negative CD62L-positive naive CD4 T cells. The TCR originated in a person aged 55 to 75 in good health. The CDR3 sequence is CASSVGGGSVGEQFF. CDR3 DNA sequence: TGTGCCAGCAGCGTAGGAGGCGGGAGTGTCGGTGAGCAGTTCTTC.